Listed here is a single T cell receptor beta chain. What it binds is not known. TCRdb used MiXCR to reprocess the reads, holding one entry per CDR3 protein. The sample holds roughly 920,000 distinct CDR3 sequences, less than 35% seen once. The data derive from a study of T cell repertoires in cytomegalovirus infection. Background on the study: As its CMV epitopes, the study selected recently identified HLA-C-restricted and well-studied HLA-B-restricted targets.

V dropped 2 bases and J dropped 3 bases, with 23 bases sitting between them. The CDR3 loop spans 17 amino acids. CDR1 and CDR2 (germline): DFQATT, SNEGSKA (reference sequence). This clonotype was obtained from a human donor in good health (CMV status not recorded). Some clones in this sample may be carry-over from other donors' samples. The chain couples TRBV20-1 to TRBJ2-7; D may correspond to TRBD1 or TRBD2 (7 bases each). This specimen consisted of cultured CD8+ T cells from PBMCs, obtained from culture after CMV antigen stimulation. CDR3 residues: CSARLGGTADLFYEQYF. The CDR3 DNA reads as TGCAGTGCTAGATTGGGGGGGACAGCGGACCTGTTCTACGAGCAGTACTTC.